This T cell receptor (beta chain) was identified in a study of cytomegalovirus exposure and HLA in healthy donors. This PCR relied on a set of 60 Vbeta primers and 13 Jbeta primers. The assay was immunoSEQ multiplex PCR, and TCRdb's table has in-frame clones only and misses some. The data contain under 100,000 clones, roughly 9.1% of them singletons. Study findings and constraints: Overall, approximately 150 TCR beta chains were annotated as cytomegalovirus-associated.

V was shortened by 5 bases and J by 5 bases, with 12 bases between the two germline ends. The CDR3 is 13 residues long. The germline gives CDR1 MNHNS, CDR2 SASEGT. In the case of this clone: Its antigen is undetermined.

V and J are TRBV6-1 and TRBJ1-2, with no clear D. The source of this sequence is a man between 60 and 75 years old in good health and CMV-seropositive. What was sequenced was PBMCs. DNA for the CDR3: TGTGCCAGCAGTTCACTCCTGATATATGGCTACACCTTC. It yields the protein CASSSLLIYGYTF.